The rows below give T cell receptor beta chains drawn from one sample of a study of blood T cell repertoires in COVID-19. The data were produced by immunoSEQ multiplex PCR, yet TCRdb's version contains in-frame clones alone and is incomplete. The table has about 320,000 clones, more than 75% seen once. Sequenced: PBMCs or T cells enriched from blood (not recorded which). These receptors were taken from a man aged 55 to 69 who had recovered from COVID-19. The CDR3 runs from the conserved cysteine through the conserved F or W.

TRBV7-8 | CASSLAYGVSYNSPLHF
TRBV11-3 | CASSLEPGVVNTIYF
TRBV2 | CASSAGNTEAFF
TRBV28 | CASQPVTSGVGDTQYF
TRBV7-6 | CASSHNGARGTQYF
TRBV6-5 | CASSYSPERGYTF
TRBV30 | CAWSPDRTSYGYTF
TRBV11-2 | CASSLAPNYGYTF
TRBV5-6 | CASSLTGPVGYTF
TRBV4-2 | CASSPQRESGEGYTF
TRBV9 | CASSGTFNTPGYTF